A single sample gave rise to the 25 T cell receptor beta chains below, sequenced in a study of cytomegalovirus exposure and HLA in healthy donors. Clones were read by immunoSEQ multiplex PCR, and TCRdb kept only the in-frame ones, dropping some. Of under 200,000 clones listed, about 90% are singletons. Sequencing was carried out using PBMCs. Receptors were obtained from a woman aged 18-29 years in good health and CMV-seropositive.

The chain is built from TRBV2 and TRBJ2-5, with TRBD2 matching over 7 bases. There are 14 residues in the CDR3. The J segment lost 7 bases and the V segment lost 6 bases, leaving 11 bases of the junction unmatched. Germline CDR1 and CDR2: SNHLY and FYNNEI. CDR3 sequence (DNA): TGTGCCAGCAGAAAGGACCTGGGACTAACGACCCAGTACTTC. Translation gives CASRKDLGLTTQYF.

This chain links TRBV14 with TRBJ2-3; D is uncertain. V was trimmed by 3 bases and J by 8 bases, leaving 9 bases between them. The CDR3 loop spans 12 amino acids. Per the germline V gene, CDR1 is SGHDN and CDR2 is FVKESK. The CDR3 protein is CASSQIPGTQYF. CDR3 nucleotide sequence: TGTGCCAGCAGCCAGATCCCGGGTACGCAGTATTTT.

This chain uses TRBV9 with TRBJ2-1, with 10 bases aligning to TRBD2. Germline V gene data show CDR1 as SGDLS and CDR2 as YYNGEE. J was trimmed by 6 bases and V by 4 bases; bases with no gene match: 10. The length of the CDR3 is 16 residues. CDR3 DNA sequence: TGTGCCAGCAGCCCTACCCCGGGACTAGCGACCAATGAGCAGTTCTTC. It translates to CASSPTPGLATNEQFF. Full variable domain (rest looked up from reference TRBV9 and TRBJ2-1): DSGVTQTPKHLITATGQRVTLRCSPRSGDLSVYWYQQSLDQGLQFLIQYYNGEERAKGNILERFSAQQFPDLHSELNLSSLELGDSALYFCASSPTPGLATNEQFFGPGTRLTVL.

This CDR3 reads CASSYRGQGYGYTF. The CDR3 DNA reads TGTGCCAGCAGTTATAGGGGACAGGGCTATGGCTACACCTTC. J is TRBJ1-2 and V is TRBV6-5, with 9 bases matching TRBD1. J lost 4 bases, V lost 3 bases, and 3 bases had no gene match. Germline assignment: CDR1 MNHEY and CDR2 SVGAGI. The CDR3 is made up of 14 amino acids.

This clone was counted at least ten times. This chain links TRBV11-2 with TRBJ2-1, with TRBD1 as a possible D gene (6 bases). This CDR3 is 14 amino acids long. With 2 bases removed from V and 10 bases from J, the gap between germline ends came to 15 bases. In germline, CDR1 is SGHAT, CDR2 FQNNGV. The CDR3 bases are TGTGCCAGCAGCTTATCCCAGGGGACAAGGGAGCAGTTCTTC. Protein product: CASSLSQGTREQFF. Using reference TRBV11-2 and TRBJ2-1 for the parts outside the CDR3, the full variable domain is EAGVAQSPRYKIIEKRQSVAFWCNPISGHATLYWYQQILGQGPKLLIQFQNNGVVDDSQLPKDRFSAERLKGVDSTLKIQPAKLEDSAVYLCASSLSQGTREQFFGPGTRLTVL.

The genes are TRBV2 and TRBJ2-7, with D perhaps matching TRBD1 (6 bases). The germline gives CDR1 SNHLY, CDR2 FYNNEI. Deletions cut 6 bases from V and 0 bases from J, with 15 bases between. The CDR3 is 15 amino acids. The CDR3 sequence is CASRAPQGSSYEQYF. Here the CDR3 DNA reads TGTGCCAGCAGGGCCCCGCAGGGGAGCTCCTACGAGCAGTACTTC.

The J gene is TRBJ2-3, the V gene TRBV11-3; 11 bases agree with TRBD2. The germline gives CDR1 SGHNT, CDR2 YENEEA. This CDR3 contains 16 residues. V gave up 2 bases and J gave up 6 bases; unmatched junction bases: 7. DNA for the CDR3: TGTGCCAGCAGCTTAAAGCTAGCGGGAGGATTGGATACGCAGTATTTT. Translation: CASSLKLAGGLDTQYF.

The gene calls are TRBV18 and TRBJ2-7; D may be TRBD2 (5 bases). The length of the CDR3 is 15 residues. Germline V lookup: CDR1 KGHSH, CDR2 LQKENI. Deletions cut 3 bases from V and 6 bases from J, with 18 bases between. CDR3 sequence reads: CASSPLETLRGEQYF. In DNA, the CDR3 is TGTGCCAGCTCACCCCTGGAAACGCTACGGGGCGAGCAGTACTTC.

The CDR3 here is CSVGTSGYEQYF. In nucleotides, the CDR3 is TGCAGCGTTGGAACTAGCGGATACGAGCAGTACTTC. This chain connects TRBV29-1 to TRBJ2-7; 8 bases are a match to TRBD2. The CDR3 has 12 residues. Germline V CDR1 and CDR2: SQVTM, ANQGSEA. V was pared by 4 bases and J by 4 bases, with 3 bases of the junction left unmatched.

V is TRBV5-1 and J is TRBJ1-1; 9 positions match TRBD1. V shed 2 bases, J shed 3 bases, and the junction held 5 bases outside the gene matches. The CDR3 has 15 residues. The germline gives CDR1 SGHRS, CDR2 YFSETQ. The CDR3, as DNA: TGCGCCAGCAGCTTTCTACAGGGGGCTCACACTGAAGCTTTCTTT. Its translation is CASSFLQGAHTEAFF.

The chain couples TRBV28 to TRBJ1-1; 10 bases agree with TRBD1. The germline gives CDR1 MDHEN, CDR2 SYDVKM. The length of the CDR3 is 16 residues. The trim removed 5 bases at V and 3 bases at J, leaving 9 bases unmatched. In DNA, the CDR3 is TGTGCCAGCAGTCCCGACAGGGGGCATTTAGACACTGAAGCTTTCTTT. It translates to CASSPDRGHLDTEAFF.

This chain connects TRBV19 to TRBJ1-1, with 7 bases matching TRBD1. This CDR3 region has 13 residues. The ends lost 8 bases at V and 1 base at J; junction bases unmatched: 4. In germline, CDR1 is LNHDA, CDR2 SQIVND (reference sequence). DNA of the CDR3: TGTGCCAGTGCGGACAGGCCGAACACTGAAGCTTTCTTT. It specifies CASADRPNTEAFF.

This chain links TRBV11-3 with TRBJ2-5; D is perhaps TRBD2 (5 bases). The ends were cut back, 1 base at V and 7 bases at J, with 10 bases in the middle. This CDR3 comprises 13 residues. The germline V gene has CDR1 SGHNT and CDR2 YENEEA. The CDR3 region has the DNA TGTGCCAGCAGCTTAGGGACTGAGTCGACCCAGTACTTC. Its translation is CASSLGTESTQYF.

There are many counts of this clone. The chain couples TRBV6-4 to TRBJ2-2, with D maybe TRBD2 (5 bases). This CDR3 has 14 amino acids. Looked up from germline, CDR1 is MRHNA and CDR2 is SNTAGT. Trimming removed 5 bases from V and 6 bases from J, with 13 bases in between. For the CDR3, the DNA is TGTGCCAGCAGTCTCGGAGAGGAGGCCGGGGAGCTGTTTTTT. This gives the protein CASSLGEEAGELFF.

This clone was seen more than once but under ten times. Here the CDR3 reads CASSVSTAGGGELFF. The DNA of the CDR3 is TGTGCCAGCAGCGTGTCAACAGCGGGAGGCGGGGAGCTGTTTTTT. This chain links TRBV9 with TRBJ2-2; 9 nucleotides align to TRBD2. CDR1 and CDR2 (germline): SGDLS, YYNGEE. The CDR3 has 15 residues. The V segment lost 2 bases and the J segment 7 bases; nucleotides outside the gene matches: 6.

V gene TRBV6-1 combines with J gene TRBJ1-4; D remains ambiguous. Germline CDR1 MNHNS, CDR2 SASEGT. V lost 9 bases and J 2 bases, leaving 10 bases between the germline ends. The CDR3 spans 13 residues. CDR3: CASWSATNEKLFF. CDR3 nucleotides: TGTGCCAGTTGGAGTGCGACTAATGAAAAACTGTTTTTT.

The chain carries TRBV30 and TRBJ2-2; perhaps TRBD2 as D (5 bases). Germline lookup yields CDR1 GTSNPN and CDR2 SVGIG (reference sequence). The CDR3 loop spans 14 amino acids. V was pared by 6 bases and J by 5 bases, with 16 bases between. This CDR3 is CACNGVFTTGELFF. For the CDR3, the DNA is TGTGCCTGCAACGGGGTTTTTACAACCGGGGAGCTGTTTTTT. The complete variable domain, with remaining parts taken from reference TRBV30 and TRBJ2-2, reads SQTIHQWPATLVQPVGSPLSLECTVEGTSNPNLYWYRQAAGRGLQLLFYSVGIGQISSEVPQNLSASRPQDRQFILSSKKLLLSDSGFYLCACNGVFTTGELFFGEGSRLTVL.

This chain links TRBV5-1 with TRBJ2-1; 8 nucleotides agree with TRBD2. The CDR3 runs to 16 residues. With V trimmed by 1 base and J by 4 bases, 7 bases remained unmatched. Germline values: CDR1 SGHRS, CDR2 YFSETQ. CDR3 in DNA: TGCGCCAGCAGCTTGCGTCTAGCGGGTTCTTACAATGAGCAGTTCTTC. Translation: CASSLRLAGSYNEQFF.

The chain joins TRBV7-8 to TRBJ2-5; D is perhaps TRBD2 (5 bases). With 1 base removed from V and 2 bases from J, the gap between germline ends came to 8 bases. CDR3 length: 14 amino acids. Germline CDR1 and CDR2: SGHVS and FQNEAQ. As DNA, the CDR3 is TGTGCCAGCAGCTTAGTCGGGGTACAAGAGACCCAGTACTTC. This encodes CASSLVGVQETQYF.

CDR3 coding DNA: TGTGCCTGGAGCTCAGGGCGCGATCAGCCCCAGCATTTT. The encoded protein is CAWSSGRDQPQHF. The gene calls are TRBV30 and TRBJ1-5, with a weak D call TRBD1 (5 bases). CDR3 length: 13 amino acids. The germline gives CDR1 GTSNPN, CDR2 SVGIG (reference sequence). V lost 3 bases and J lost 5, with 11 bases in between.

The gene calls are TRBV11-1 and TRBJ2-5; D not certain. Trimming took 5 bases from V and 3 from J, leaving 16 bases between them. Germline V gene lookup returns CDR1 SGHAT and CDR2 FQDESV (reference sequence). CDR3 length: 15 amino acids. CDR3 protein: CASSPGPPNEETQYF. Here the CDR3 DNA reads TGTGCCAGCAGCCCGGGTCCGCCGAACGAAGAGACCCAGTACTTC.

CDR3 sequence: CASSFGGDYNEQFF. The CDR3 DNA reads TGTGCCAGCAGCTTTGGGGGGGACTACAATGAGCAGTTCTTC. This sequence joins TRBV13 and TRBJ2-1; TRBD2 matches 7 bases. Germline V gene lookup returns CDR1 PRHDT and CDR2 FYEKMQ (reference sequence). The CDR3 runs to 14 residues. The junction had 2 bases not matched to a gene; V was cut back by 3 bases and J by 3 bases.

This rearrangement joins TRBV7-2 to TRBJ2-4; 7 bases match TRBD1. The germline gives CDR1 SGHTA, CDR2 FQGNSA. Germline trimming cut 1 base from V and 6 bases from J; bases unmatched to any gene: 6. The CDR3 has 15 residues. Written as DNA, the CDR3 is TGTGCCAGCAGCTTAGGTCAGGGGGTCGGAAACATTCAGTACTTC. It codes for CASSLGQGVGNIQYF.

The chain has TRBV30 and TRBJ2-3; D may be TRBD1 (5 bases). Trimming left V 3 bases short and J 3 bases short, with 10 bases between. The germline gives CDR1 GTSNPN, CDR2 SVGIG (reference sequence). The CDR3 totals 13 residues. CDR3 sequence: CAWSLDRTDTQYF. CDR3 bases: TGTGCCTGGAGCCTAGACAGAACAGATACGCAGTATTTT.

This rearrangement joins TRBV10-3 to TRBJ2-1; D gene uncertain. Trimming removed 2 bases from V and 5 bases from J, with 13 bases in between. The germline gives CDR1 ENHRY, CDR2 SYGVKD. This CDR3 region has 15 residues. DNA for the CDR3: TGTGCCATCAGTGAGACGAGTAGACTTAACAATGAGCAGTTCTTC. Residues: CAISETSRLNNEQFF.